Listed below are T cell receptor beta chains from one sample, sequenced in a study of cytomegalovirus exposure and HLA in healthy donors. Sequencing used immunoSEQ multiplex PCR; TCRdb keeps in-frame clones, though not all of them. In the table there are some 260,000 clones, about 90% of which are singletons. Sequences were obtained from PBMCs. The receptors shown here come from a man between 18 and 35 years old in good health and CMV-seropositive. Each CDR3 is given without its conserved first and last residue. The size field is filled for only some rows; it gives once, few, many or a size class.

V gene	J gene	clone size	CDR3 protein
TRBV27	TRBJ1-2	once	ASSLRDRGRHYGYT
TRBV6-1	TRBJ1-2	NA	ASAPGSLRGYT
TRBV25-1	TRBJ1-1	NA	ASRWGVAEAF
TRBV4-1	TRBJ2-1	NA	ASSQLVAGTIEQF
TRBV20-1	TRBJ1-1	NA	SAPPGTEAF
TRBV6-1	TRBJ2-2	NA	ASSPTSGVTGELF
TRBV5-6	TRBJ2-2	NA	ASSFRDRGPGELF
TRBV13	TRBJ2-7	NA	ASSKPGTGGMEQY
TRBV30	TRBJ2-5	once	AWSPLETQY
TRBV4-1	TRBJ2-2	NA	ASSQDQGANTGELF
TRBV28	TRBJ2-2	NA	ASSAGLARPPGELF
TRBV28	TRBJ1-5	NA	ASSLTGTWGNNQPQH
TRBV15	TRBJ2-6	NA	ATGVVGANVLT
TRBV19	TRBJ1-5	NA	ASSMRARGYQPQH
TRBV5-6	TRBJ2-1	NA	ASSNDRGEQF
TRBV18	TRBJ2-1	NA	ASSPNRGTFSNEQF
TRBV5-1	TRBJ1-2	few	ASSLVPGQGDGYT
TRBV5-1	TRBJ2-2	NA	ASSLRTGDTGELF
TRBV29-1	TRBJ2-7	NA	SVEPLGQSQTGESQY
TRBV11-3	TRBJ2-2	NA	ASSRGTQNTGELF
TRBV7-9	TRBJ1-2	once	ASSSDRYYGYT
TRBV7-2	TRBJ2-7	NA	ASSQAGDRYEQY
TRBV30	TRBJ2-7	NA	AWSVDLYEQY
TRBV30	TRBJ2-7	NA	AWSHGTSGYEQY
TRBV10-3	TRBJ1-2	NA	AISGDAQGDYGYT
TRBV7-9	TRBJ2-7	large	ASSRRETYEQY
TRBV4-2	TRBJ1-3	NA	ASSPTGVSGNTIY
TRBV19	TRBJ1-5	NA	ASSRTDRGRTFSNQPQH
TRBV27	TRBJ2-6	once	ASSLSFAGGASGANVLT
TRBV5-1	TRBJ2-7	NA	ASSFDRAYEQY
TRBV9	TRBJ2-7	NA	ASSVATTGGYYEQY
TRBV5-1	TRBJ2-7	NA	ASSSGLDRPIQQY
TRBV6-6	TRBJ1-4	once	ASRPGAGGEKLF
TRBV30	TRBJ1-1	NA	AWSMRLNTEAF
TRBV7-6	TRBJ1-2	NA	ASSGEGAGYT
TRBV6-5	TRBJ2-2	NA	ASSSPLRGSGELF
TRBV5-1	TRBJ2-1	NA	ASSFYTGTGGEQF
TRBV5-1	TRBJ2-6	NA	ASSFGYYSGANVLT
TRBV30	TRBJ2-3	NA	AWSRGLGTDTQY
TRBV29-1	TRBJ2-7	once	SVRTSGFYEQY
TRBV4-1	TRBJ2-7	NA	ASSQGQGRAGYEQY
TRBV10-3	TRBJ1-2	NA	ATRGESRYGYT
TRBV6-1	TRBJ1-5	few	ASSEYRPGVSNQPQH
TRBV25-1	TRBJ1-2	few	ASSEGGGYT
TRBV27	TRBJ1-5	NA	ASSLSPGGNQPQH
TRBV29-1	TRBJ2-1	NA	SVGTEHYNEQF
TRBV19	TRBJ2-1	NA	ASSRTDEQF
TRBV9	TRBJ2-5	NA	ASSSTGPETVETQY